These T cell receptor beta chains were read from a single sample in a study of blood T cell repertoires in COVID-19. Clones were sequenced by immunoSEQ multiplex PCR, and TCRdb holds only the in-frame ones, with some missing. The table lists 100,000 to 150,000 clones, over 80% of them singletons, with about 10% in the top ten. Specimen: peripheral blood. These receptors came from a man aged 60 to 69 with acute or convalescent COVID-19. The CDR3 runs from the conserved cysteine through the conserved F or W. D genes are given only for firm matches. Clone size is shown for a subset of rows, as once, few, many or a class of expanded clone.

CDR3 length,clone size,V gene,D gene,J gene,CDR3 protein,CDR3 DNA
13,once,TRBV19,TRBD1,TRBJ2-7,CASARGFAYEQYF,TGTGCCAGTGCCAGGGGGTTCGCCTACGAGCAGTACTTC
15,.,TRBV19,.,TRBJ2-4,CASQGRGVAKNIQYF,TGTGCCAGTCAGGGGAGAGGGGTAGCCAAAAACATTCAGTACTTC
17,.,TRBV19,.,TRBJ1-3,CASSTLGAGASGNTIYF,TGTGCCAGTAGCACTCTGGGGGCAGGGGCCTCTGGAAACACCATATATTTT
13,.,TRBV19,.,TRBJ2-3,CASSPGSTDTQYF,TGTGCCAGTTCCCCCGGGAGCACAGATACGCAGTATTTT
15,.,TRBV28,.,TRBJ1-2,CASSLGRGTIGGYTF,TGTGCCAGCAGTCTAGGACGGGGTACAATTGGTGGCTACACCTTC
13,once,TRBV11-1,.,TRBJ1-2,CASSLDRDYGYTF,TGTGCCAGCAGCTTAGACAGGGACTATGGCTACACCTTC
15,.,TRBV5-4,TRBD2,TRBJ2-1,CASSFRLAGDNEQFF,TGTGCCAGCAGCTTCCGACTAGCGGGAGACAATGAGCAGTTCTTC
15,.,TRBV7-3,TRBD1,TRBJ1-2,CASSPGDRDGAGYTF,TGTGCCAGCAGCCCAGGGGACAGGGACGGCGCCGGCTACACCTTC
12,.,TRBV28,.,TRBJ1-5,CASRTGSQPQHF,TGTGCCAGCAGAACAGGGTCTCAGCCCCAGCATTTT
16,.,TRBV9,.,TRBJ2-1,CASSPSRGRGDNEQFF,TGTGCCAGCAGCCCCAGCAGAGGGAGAGGTGACAATGAGCAGTTCTTC
17,.,TRBV18,.,TRBJ2-4,CASSHQAGTLAKNIQYF,TGTGCCAGCTCACATCAGGCAGGGACACTAGCCAAAAACATTCAGTACTTC
13,few,TRBV7-2,.,TRBJ1-1,CASSLESNTEAFF,TGTGCCAGCAGCTTAGAATCTAACACTGAAGCTTTCTTT
15,.,TRBV18,.,TRBJ1-5,CASSPGEGGNQPQHF,TGTGCCAGCTCACCAGGGGAGGGGGGCAATCAGCCCCAGCATTTT
12,.,TRBV29-1,.,TRBJ2-2,CSYEQNTGELFF,TGCAGCTACGAACAGAACACCGGGGAGCTGTTTTTT
15,.,TRBV4-1,TRBD1,TRBJ1-2,CASSRRQGPEGGYTF,TGCGCCAGCAGCCGAAGACAGGGCCCGGAAGGTGGCTACACCTTC
14,.,TRBV27,TRBD1,TRBJ1-6,CASRMTGVDSPLHF,TGTGCCAGCAGGATGACAGGGGTGGATTCACCCCTCCACTTT
14,.,TRBV27,TRBD2,TRBJ2-7,CASSYAGGPYEQYF,TGTGCCAGCAGTTACGCGGGAGGGCCCTACGAGCAGTACTTC
15,.,TRBV28,TRBD1,TRBJ2-5,CASRYPGQVQETQYF,TGTGCCAGCAGATATCCGGGACAGGTACAAGAGACCCAGTACTTC
15,.,TRBV15,.,TRBJ1-2,CATSRDSSRVDGYTF,TGTGCCACCAGCAGAGATTCGTCCAGGGTAGATGGCTACACCTTC
14,.,TRBV28,.,TRBJ2-2,CASSSDRRTGELFF,TGTGCCAGCAGTTCGGACAGACGTACCGGGGAGCTGTTTTTT
13,.,TRBV7-9,TRBD1,TRBJ1-2,CASSLIRGQGYTF,TGTGCCAGCAGCTTGATCAGGGGGCAAGGCTACACCTTC
14,few,TRBV11-2,.,TRBJ2-3,CASSPGLITDTQYF,TGTGCCAGCAGCCCGGGACTTATCACAGATACGCAGTATTTT
14,.,TRBV9,.,TRBJ2-7,CASSVDIFSYEQYF,TGTGCCAGCAGCGTCGACATTTTCTCCTACGAGCAGTACTTC
13,once,TRBV7-9,.,TRBJ1-2,CASSLNSNYGYTF,TGTGCCAGCAGCTTAAACAGTAACTATGGCTACACCTTC
17,.,TRBV2,TRBD2,TRBJ2-1,CASRVGLARISYNEQFF,TGTGCCAGCAGGGTTGGACTAGCGAGGATTTCCTACAATGAGCAGTTCTTC
13,.,TRBV28,.,TRBJ2-2,CAIGELDTGELFF,TGTGCCATCGGGGAGTTAGACACCGGGGAGCTGTTTTTT
14,.,TRBV5-1,.,TRBJ2-2,CASSPGPGSGELFF,TGCGCCAGCAGCCCCGGACCAGGGTCCGGGGAGCTGTTTTTT
12,.,TRBV3-1/TRBV3-2,.,TRBJ1-5,CASSQADQPQHF,TGTGCCAGCAGCCAAGCGGATCAGCCCCAGCATTTT
15,.,TRBV27,TRBD1,TRBJ1-1,CASSSRDRGYTEAFF,TGTGCCAGCAGTTCCCGGGACAGGGGGTACACTGAAGCTTTCTTT
17,once,TRBV7-6,.,TRBJ1-4,CASSQSGGAATNEKLFF,TGTGCCAGCAGCCAAAGTGGGGGCGCAGCAACTAATGAAAAACTGTTTTTT
17,.,TRBV9,TRBD2,TRBJ2-1,CASSVRGGDRDYNEQFF,TGTGCCAGCAGCGTCCGGGGGGGAGACCGAGACTACAATGAGCAGTTCTTC
13,.,TRBV2,TRBD1,TRBJ1-2,CASRSGQGRGYTF,TGTGCCAGCAGAAGCGGACAGGGACGTGGCTACACCTTC
16,.,TRBV28,.,TRBJ1-4,CASSPAYRATNEKLFF,TGTGCCAGCAGCCCTGCTTACAGAGCAACTAATGAAAAACTGTTTTTT
15,.,TRBV7-9,TRBD2,TRBJ2-1,CASSYASGSIDEQFF,TGTGCCAGCAGCTATGCTAGCGGGAGCATAGATGAGCAGTTCTTC
14,.,TRBV11-1,.,TRBJ1-2,CASSFDGANYGYTF,TGTGCCAGCAGCTTCGACGGAGCTAACTATGGCTACACCTTC
17,once,TRBV5-4,TRBD2,TRBJ2-7,CASSLRLAGGSMDEQYF,TGTGCCAGCAGCTTGCGGCTAGCGGGAGGGTCTATGGACGAGCAGTACTTC
15,.,TRBV9,TRBD1,TRBJ1-4,CASSVTGTVGEKLFF,TGTGCCAGCAGCGTAACCGGGACAGTAGGTGAAAAACTGTTTTTT
17,.,TRBV9,TRBD1,TRBJ1-3,CASSPRGRGFSGNTIYF,TGTGCCAGCAGCCCCCGGGGCAGGGGGTTCTCTGGAAACACCATATATTTT
14,.,TRBV5-1,.,TRBJ2-3,CASSWGGPTDTQYF,TGCGCCAGCAGCTGGGGGGGGCCCACAGATACGCAGTATTTT
17,.,TRBV18,TRBD1,TRBJ1-3,CASSPTTGVHSGNTIYF,TGTGCCAGCTCACCTACTACAGGGGTGCACTCTGGAAACACCATATATTTT
14,.,TRBV7-9,TRBD1,TRBJ2-1,CASSVGQAIDEQFF,TGTGCCAGCAGCGTGGGACAGGCGATCGATGAGCAGTTCTTC
15,.,TRBV5-1,.,TRBJ2-1,CASSLAGEHYNEQFF,TGCGCCAGCAGCTTGGCGGGAGAACACTACAATGAGCAGTTCTTC
12,.,TRBV28,.,TRBJ1-1,CASTVQSTEAFF,TGTGCCAGCACCGTTCAGTCCACTGAAGCTTTCTTT
18,once,TRBV9,TRBD2,TRBJ2-1,CASSLRTGLAGGVVEQFF,TGTGCCAGCAGCCTCCGTACGGGACTAGCGGGAGGGGTCGTTGAGCAGTTCTTC
16,.,TRBV4-2,.,TRBJ1-2,CASSQDRTGGSYGYTF,TGTGCCAGCAGCCAAGATCGGACGGGGGGCAGCTATGGCTACACCTTC
17,.,TRBV9,.,TRBJ2-7,CASSAWRRQPFPYEQYF,TGTGCCAGCAGCGCCTGGCGGCGGCAGCCATTTCCCTACGAGCAGTACTTC
11,.,TRBV29-1,.,TRBJ1-4,CGGTTNEKLFF,TGTGGCGGAACAACTAATGAAAAACTGTTTTTT
15,.,TRBV7-9,.,TRBJ1-1,CASSLAGAGNTEAFF,TGTGCCAGCAGCTTAGCGGGGGCGGGGAACACTGAAGCTTTCTTT
13,once,TRBV9,.,TRBJ1-2,CASSVADDTGYTF,TGTGCCAGCAGCGTAGCGGATGACACCGGCTACACCTTC
15,.,TRBV7-9,.,TRBJ1-5,CASSGSGLSFGPQHF,TGTGCCAGCAGCGGATCGGGACTCTCCTTCGGGCCCCAGCATTTT
14,.,TRBV28,.,TRBJ2-1,CASSLWRETNEQFF,TGTGCCAGCAGTTTATGGCGGGAAACGAATGAGCAGTTCTTC
14,.,TRBV6-5,TRBD1,TRBJ2-3,CASSRDRGRDTQYF,TGTGCCAGCAGTAGGGACAGGGGAAGGGATACGCAGTATTTT